The rows below give T cell receptor beta chains drawn from one sample of a study of T cells after yellow fever vaccination. TCRdb passed the 5' RACE reads through MiXCR, listing each CDR3 protein once. The sample has around 500,000 distinct CDR3 sequences, 21% seen once. The starting material was PBMCs, obtained less than 25 days after the first yellow fever vaccination. These receptors came from a man aged 18 to 35 who received the YFV17D yellow fever vaccine. The CDR3 runs from the conserved cysteine through the conserved F or W. A D gene is named only where the DNA matches it firmly. Only some rows state a clone size, as once, few, many or a class for expanded clones.

>-|-|TRBV4-1|TRBJ1-1
CASSQDRRDQDMNTEAFF
TGCGCCAGCAGCCAAGATAGAAGGGACCAAGACATGAACACTGAAGCTTTCTTT
>TRBD1|few|TRBV5-1|TRBJ2-3
CASSSTTGAISTDTQYF
TGCGCCAGCAGCTCGACGACAGGGGCGATTAGCACAGATACGCAGTATTTT
>-|-|TRBV5-6|TRBJ2-3
CASSLGFYLEYDTQYF
TGTGCCAGCAGCTTGGGATTCTACCTAGAGTATGATACGCAGTATTTT
>TRBD1|-|TRBV27|TRBJ2-2
CASSWGMDRDTGELFF
TGTGCCAGCAGCTGGGGGATGGACAGGGACACCGGGGAGCTGTTTTTT
>-|few|TRBV20-1|TRBJ2-1
CSALSRSSSYNEQFF
TGCAGTGCCCTGTCTCGGAGTAGCTCCTACAATGAGCAGTTCTTC
>TRBD1|few|TRBV27|TRBJ2-7
CASSLSGTAYEQYF
TGTGCCAGCAGTTTATCCGGGACAGCCTACGAGCAGTACTTC
>TRBD2|-|TRBV12-5|TRBJ2-5
CASGVWPGGQETQYF
TGTGCTAGTGGGGTGTGGCCGGGGGGCCAAGAGACCCAGTACTTC
>TRBD1|few|TRBV3-1|TRBJ1-1
CASSQGGVDRPDAFF
TGTGCCAGCAGCCAAGGGGGGGTGGACAGGCCGGATGCTTTCTTT
>TRBD2|few|TRBV20-1|TRBJ2-3
CSASSSSGGPRDTQYF
TGCAGTGCTTCCTCCTCTAGCGGGGGGCCGAGGGATACGCAGTATTTT
>-|-|TRBV7-9|TRBJ1-2
CASSDGITGINYGYTF
TGTGCCAGCAGCGACGGAATTACAGGGATTAACTATGGCTACACCTTC
>TRBD2|-|TRBV7-3|TRBJ2-1
CASSLRGLAGAGGDEQFF
TGTGCCAGCAGCTTAAGGGGACTAGCGGGGGCTGGTGGCGATGAGCAGTTCTTC
>-|-|TRBV4-3|TRBJ1-5
CASSQDGGWNQPQHF
TGCGCCAGCAGCCAAGATGGGGGCTGGAATCAGCCCCAGCATTTT
>TRBD2|-|TRBV7-2|TRBJ2-1
CASSLTPSSGGLNEQFF
TGTGCCAGCAGCCTCACCCCTTCTAGCGGGGGTCTAAATGAGCAGTTCTTC
>TRBD2|-|TRBV5-4|TRBJ2-5
CASSSGTSGDGGRVETQYF
TGTGCCAGCAGCTCCGGGACTAGCGGGGATGGTGGCCGGGTGGAGACCCAGTACTTC
>TRBD1|-|TRBV3-1|TRBJ2-2
CASSHAMTGNTGELFF
TGTGCCAGCAGCCACGCCATGACAGGGAATACCGGGGAGCTGTTTTTT
>-|-|TRBV5-1|TRBJ2-3
CASSRRQIIRAPLTTDTQYF
TGCGCCAGCAGCCGGAGACAAATCATAAGGGCCCCCTTAACCACAGATACGCAGTATTTT
>-|-|TRBV27|TRBJ1-2
CASSFLFGQTPNYGYTF
TGTGCCAGCAGCTTCCTCTTTGGACAGACCCCTAACTATGGCTACACCTTC
>TRBD2|few|TRBV5-1|TRBJ2-2
CASSFGGGNPNTGELFF
TGCGCCAGCAGCTTCGGGGGGGGGAACCCGAACACCGGGGAGCTGTTTTTT
>-|few|TRBV4-1|TRBJ1-5
CASSLVDSPNQPQHF
TGCGCCAGCAGCCTAGTGGACAGCCCGAATCAGCCCCAGCATTTT
>-|-|TRBV6-2/TRBV6-3|TRBJ2-7
CASELGGLRTAQYF
TGTGCCAGCGAGTTAGGGGGTCTTAGGACGGCGCAGTACTTC
>-|-|TRBV7-8|TRBJ2-1
CASSLDSLQGGWNNEQFF
TGTGCCAGCAGCTTAGATTCCCTACAGGGAGGTTGGAACAATGAGCAGTTCTTC
>-|-|TRBV4-3|TRBJ1-3
CASSQEYSSSGNTIYF
TGCGCCAGCAGCCAAGAGTACTCCAGCTCTGGAAACACCATATATTTT
>TRBD1|-|TRBV28|TRBJ1-2
CASREPTGGSLYGYTF
TGTGCCAGCAGAGAACCTACAGGGGGAAGCCTTTATGGCTACACCTTC
>-|few|TRBV7-2|TRBJ2-7
CASSLFTYYEQYF
TGTGCCAGCAGCTTATTTACTTACTACGAGCAGTACTTC
>TRBD1|-|TRBV29-1|TRBJ2-7
CSATQGATYEQYF
TGCAGCGCGACACAGGGGGCAACCTACGAGCAGTACTTC
>TRBD2|few|TRBV11-1|TRBJ2-2
CASRPPGLAGLNTGELFF
TGTGCCAGCAGACCACCGGGACTAGCGGGATTAAACACCGGGGAGCTGTTTTTT
>-|-|TRBV7-2|TRBJ2-1
CASSLWGPSYNEQFF
TGTGCCAGCAGCTTATGGGGGCCCTCCTACAATGAGCAGTTCTTC
>-|once|TRBV12-3/TRBV12-4|TRBJ2-5
CASSRGPLWGRETQYF
TGTGCCAGCAGCCGCGGTCCCCTGTGGGGCCGGGAGACCCAGTACTTC
>-|few|TRBV6-5|TRBJ1-2
CASSYGNYGYTF
TGTGCCAGCAGTTACGGGAACTATGGCTACACCTTC
>TRBD1|few|TRBV19|TRBJ1-1
CASRTGVTEAFF
TGTGCCAGTAGGACAGGGGTAACTGAAGCTTTCTTT
>-|-|TRBV7-2|TRBJ1-1
CASSFQWNTEAFF
TGTGCCAGCAGCTTCCAATGGAACACTGAAGCTTTCTTT
>TRBD1|-|TRBV5-1|TRBJ1-1
CASSLGQDSTEAFF
TGCGCCAGCAGCCTGGGACAGGATTCCACTGAAGCTTTCTTT